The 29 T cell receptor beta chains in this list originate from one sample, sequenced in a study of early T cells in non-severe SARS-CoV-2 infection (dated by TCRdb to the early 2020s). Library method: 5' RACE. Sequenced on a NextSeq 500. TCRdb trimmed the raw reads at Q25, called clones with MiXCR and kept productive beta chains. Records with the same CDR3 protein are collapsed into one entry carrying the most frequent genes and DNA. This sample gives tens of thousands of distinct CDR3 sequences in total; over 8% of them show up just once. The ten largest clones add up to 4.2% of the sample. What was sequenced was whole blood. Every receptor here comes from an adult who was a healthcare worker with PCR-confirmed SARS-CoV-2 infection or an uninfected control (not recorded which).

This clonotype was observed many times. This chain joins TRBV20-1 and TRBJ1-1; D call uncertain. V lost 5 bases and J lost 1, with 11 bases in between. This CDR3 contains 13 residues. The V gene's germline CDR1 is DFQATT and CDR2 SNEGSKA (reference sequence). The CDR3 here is CSAPWGSNTEAFF. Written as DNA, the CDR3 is TGCAGTGCTCCCTGGGGATCGAACACTGAAGCTTTCTTT.

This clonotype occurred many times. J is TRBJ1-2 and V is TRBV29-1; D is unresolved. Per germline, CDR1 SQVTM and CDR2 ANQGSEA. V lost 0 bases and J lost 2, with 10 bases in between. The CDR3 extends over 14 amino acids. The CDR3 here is CSVEDREVNYGYTF. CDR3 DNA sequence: TGCAGCGTTGAAGATCGCGAGGTCAACTATGGCTACACCTTC.

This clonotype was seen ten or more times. CDR3 protein: CASSLGPPSTDTQYF. Written as DNA, the CDR3 is TGTGCCAGCAGTTTAGGACCACCTAGCACAGATACGCAGTATTTT. This chain links TRBV12-3 or TRBV12-4 with TRBJ2-3; D gene unclear. The CDR3 runs 15 residues. V lost 1 base to trimming and J lost 0 bases, with 8 bases between them.

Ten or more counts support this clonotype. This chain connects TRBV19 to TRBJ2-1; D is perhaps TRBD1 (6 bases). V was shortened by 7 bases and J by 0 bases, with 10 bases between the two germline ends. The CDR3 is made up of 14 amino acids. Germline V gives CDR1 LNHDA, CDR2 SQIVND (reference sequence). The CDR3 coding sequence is TGTGCCAGTACCACAGGGAGCTCCTACAATGAGCAGTTCTTC. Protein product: CASTTGSSYNEQFF.

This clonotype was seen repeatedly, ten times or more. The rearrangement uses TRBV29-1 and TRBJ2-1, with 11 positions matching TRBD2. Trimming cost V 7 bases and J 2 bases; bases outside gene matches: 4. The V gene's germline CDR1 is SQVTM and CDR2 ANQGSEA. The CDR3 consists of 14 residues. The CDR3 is CSAPTSGTYNEQFF. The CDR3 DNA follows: TGCAGCGCACCGACTAGCGGGACCTACAATGAGCAGTTCTTC.

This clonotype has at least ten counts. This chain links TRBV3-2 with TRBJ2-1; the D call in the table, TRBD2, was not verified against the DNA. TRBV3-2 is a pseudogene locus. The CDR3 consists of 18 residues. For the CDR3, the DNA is TGTGCCATTTTGCGGGGTTCCAGCGGGAAGAGCTCCTACAATGAGCAGTTCTTC. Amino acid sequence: CAILRGSSGKSSYNEQFF.

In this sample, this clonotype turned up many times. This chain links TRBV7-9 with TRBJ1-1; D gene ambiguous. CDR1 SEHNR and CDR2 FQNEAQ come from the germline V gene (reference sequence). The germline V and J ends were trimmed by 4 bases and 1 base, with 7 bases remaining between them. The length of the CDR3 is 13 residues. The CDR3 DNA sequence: TGTGCCAGCAGCTCCCGATGGAACACTGAAGCTTTCTTT. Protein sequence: CASSSRWNTEAFF.

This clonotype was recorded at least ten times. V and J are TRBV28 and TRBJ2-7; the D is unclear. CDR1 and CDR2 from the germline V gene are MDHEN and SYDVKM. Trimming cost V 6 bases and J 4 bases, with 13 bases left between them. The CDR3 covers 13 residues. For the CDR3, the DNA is TGTGCCAGCAGCCCCCACCCCCAATACGAGCAGTACTTC. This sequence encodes CASSPHPQYEQYF.

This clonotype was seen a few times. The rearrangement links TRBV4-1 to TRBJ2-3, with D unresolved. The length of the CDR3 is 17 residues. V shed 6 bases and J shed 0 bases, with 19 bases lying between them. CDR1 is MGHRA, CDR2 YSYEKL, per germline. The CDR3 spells CASRPKYYASSTDTQYF. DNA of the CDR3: TGCGCCAGCAGACCGAAGTATTACGCGTCTAGCACAGATACGCAGTATTTT.

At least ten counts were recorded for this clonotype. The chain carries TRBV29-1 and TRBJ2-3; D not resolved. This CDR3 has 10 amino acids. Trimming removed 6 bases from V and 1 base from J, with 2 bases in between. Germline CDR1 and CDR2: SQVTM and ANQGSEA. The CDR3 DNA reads TGCAGCGTGGGCACAGATACGCAGTATTTT. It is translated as CSVGTDTQYF.

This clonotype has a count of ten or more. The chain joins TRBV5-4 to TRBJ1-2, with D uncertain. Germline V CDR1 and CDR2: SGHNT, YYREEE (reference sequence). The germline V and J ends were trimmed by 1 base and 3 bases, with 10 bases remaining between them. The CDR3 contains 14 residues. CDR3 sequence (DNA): TGTGCCAGCAGCTTGCACTTCTTCCACTATGGCTACACCTTC. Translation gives CASSLHFFHYGYTF.

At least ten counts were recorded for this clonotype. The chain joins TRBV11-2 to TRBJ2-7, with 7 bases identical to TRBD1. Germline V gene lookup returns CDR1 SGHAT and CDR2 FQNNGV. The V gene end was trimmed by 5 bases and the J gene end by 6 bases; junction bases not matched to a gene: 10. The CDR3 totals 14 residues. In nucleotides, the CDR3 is TGTGCCAGCAGCCCACCGGGTACAGGGGCCGAGCAGTACTTC. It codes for CASSPPGTGAEQYF.

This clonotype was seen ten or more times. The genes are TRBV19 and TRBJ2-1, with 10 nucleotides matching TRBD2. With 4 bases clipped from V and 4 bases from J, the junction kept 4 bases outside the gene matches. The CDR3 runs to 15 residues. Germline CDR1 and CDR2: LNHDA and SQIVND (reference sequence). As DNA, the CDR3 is TGTGCCAGTAGTACCCCGGGACTAGCGTACAATGAGCAGTTCTTC. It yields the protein CASSTPGLAYNEQFF.

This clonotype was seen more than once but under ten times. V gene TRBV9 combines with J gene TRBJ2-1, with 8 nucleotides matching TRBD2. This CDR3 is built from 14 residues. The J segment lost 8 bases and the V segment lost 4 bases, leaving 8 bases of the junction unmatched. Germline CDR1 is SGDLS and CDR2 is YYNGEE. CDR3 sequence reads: CASSPGRAGDEQFF. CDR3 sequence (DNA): TGTGCCAGCAGCCCCGGGAGGGCCGGGGATGAGCAGTTCTTC. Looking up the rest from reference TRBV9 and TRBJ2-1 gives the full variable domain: DSGVTQTPKHLITATGQRVTLRCSPRSGDLSVYWYQQSLDQGLQFLIQYYNGEERAKGNILERFSAQQFPDLHSELNLSSLELGDSALYFCASSPGRAGDEQFFGPGTRLTVL.

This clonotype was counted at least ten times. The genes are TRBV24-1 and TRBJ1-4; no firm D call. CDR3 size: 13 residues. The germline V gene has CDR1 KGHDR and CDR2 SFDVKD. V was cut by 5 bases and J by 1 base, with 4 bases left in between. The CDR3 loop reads CATSVGTNEKLFF. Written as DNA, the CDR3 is TGTGCCACCAGTGTCGGAACTAATGAAAAACTGTTTTTT.

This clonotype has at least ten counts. The CDR3 is CASKDAFRFGNTIYF. The CDR3 DNA follows: TGTGCCAGTAAAGACGCGTTTCGATTTGGAAACACCATATATTTT. This chain links TRBV19 with TRBJ1-3; D unresolved. The length of the CDR3 is 15 residues. Germline lookup yields CDR1 LNHDA and CDR2 SQIVND (reference sequence). Trimming shortened V by 7 bases and J by 3 bases, and 16 bases separated the two germline ends.

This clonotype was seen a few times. CDR3 DNA sequence: TGTGCCAGCAGCTTGGTGGCGGTGCAAGAGACCCAGTACTTC. It translates to CASSLVAVQETQYF. The rearrangement joins TRBV5-6 to TRBJ2-5, with D hard to call. Looked up from germline, CDR1 is SGHDT and CDR2 is YYEEEE. The CDR3 loop spans 14 amino acids. V gave up 0 bases and J gave up 2 bases, with 8 bases separating them.

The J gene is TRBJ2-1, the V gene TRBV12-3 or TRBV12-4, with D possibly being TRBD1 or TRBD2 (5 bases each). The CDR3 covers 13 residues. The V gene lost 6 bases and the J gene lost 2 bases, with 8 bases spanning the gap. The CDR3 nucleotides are TGTGCCAGCAGGCCGGGGCCCTACAATGAGCAGTTCTTC. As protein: CASRPGPYNEQFF.

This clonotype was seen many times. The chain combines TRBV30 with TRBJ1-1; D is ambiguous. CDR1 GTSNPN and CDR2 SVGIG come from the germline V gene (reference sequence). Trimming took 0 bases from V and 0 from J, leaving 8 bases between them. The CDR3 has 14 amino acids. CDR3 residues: CAWSVGLMNTEAFF. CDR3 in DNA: TGTGCCTGGAGTGTTGGCCTCATGAACACTGAAGCTTTCTTT. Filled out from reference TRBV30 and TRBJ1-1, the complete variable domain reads SQTIHQWPATLVQPVGSPLSLECTVEGTSNPNLYWYRQAAGRGLQLLFYSVGIGQISSEVPQNLSASRPQDRQFILSSKKLLLSDSGFYLCAWSVGLMNTEAFFGQGTRLTVV.

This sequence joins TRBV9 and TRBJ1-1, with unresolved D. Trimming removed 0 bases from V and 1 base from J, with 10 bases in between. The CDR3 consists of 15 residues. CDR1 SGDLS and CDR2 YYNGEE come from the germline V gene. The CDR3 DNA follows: TGTGCCAGCAGCGTAGTGCTCCTCGGGAACACTGAAGCTTTCTTT. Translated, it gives CASSVVLLGNTEAFF.

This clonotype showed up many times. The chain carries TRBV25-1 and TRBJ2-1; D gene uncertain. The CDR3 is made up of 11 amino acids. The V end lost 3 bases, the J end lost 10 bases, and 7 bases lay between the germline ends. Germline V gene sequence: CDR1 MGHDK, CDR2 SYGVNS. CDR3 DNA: TGTGCCAGCAGTGAGTCACGGGAGCAGTTCTTC. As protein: CASSESREQFF.

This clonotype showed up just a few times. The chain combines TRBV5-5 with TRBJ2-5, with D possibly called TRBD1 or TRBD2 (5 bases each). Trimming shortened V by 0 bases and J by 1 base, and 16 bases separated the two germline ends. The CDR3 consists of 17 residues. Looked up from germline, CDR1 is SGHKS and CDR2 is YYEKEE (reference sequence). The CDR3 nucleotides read TGTGCCAGCAGCTTGGGGGCCAGGGTAGGAGGCCAAGAGACCCAGTACTTC. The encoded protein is CASSLGARVGGQETQYF.

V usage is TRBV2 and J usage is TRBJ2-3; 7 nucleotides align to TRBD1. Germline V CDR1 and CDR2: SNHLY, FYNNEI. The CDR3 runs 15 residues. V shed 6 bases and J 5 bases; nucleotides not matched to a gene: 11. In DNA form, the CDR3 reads TGTGCCAGCAGCGGCACTAGGGGGCGCGGAGATACGCAGTATTTT. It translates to CASSGTRGRGDTQYF.

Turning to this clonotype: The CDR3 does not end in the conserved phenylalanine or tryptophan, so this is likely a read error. In DNA form, the CDR3 reads TGTGCCAGCAGTGAAGGGGCTCAGGAAAAACTGTTTATT. This sequence encodes CASSEGAQEKLFI. V and J are TRBV2 and TRBJ1-4; D uncertain. Between the trimmed V and J ends, which lost 1 base and 8 bases, there was a span of 8 bases. Per the germline V gene, CDR1 is SNHLY and CDR2 is FYNNEI. The CDR3 extends over 13 amino acids.

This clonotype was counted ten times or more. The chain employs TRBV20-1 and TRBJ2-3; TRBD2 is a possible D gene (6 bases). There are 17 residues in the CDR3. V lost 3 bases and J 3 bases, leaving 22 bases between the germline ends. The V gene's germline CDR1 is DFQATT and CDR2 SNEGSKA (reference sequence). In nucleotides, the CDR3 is TGCAGTGCTAGGACGCCCAGTAGTAGCGGAGAAACAGATACGCAGTATTTT. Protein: CSARTPSSSGETDTQYF.

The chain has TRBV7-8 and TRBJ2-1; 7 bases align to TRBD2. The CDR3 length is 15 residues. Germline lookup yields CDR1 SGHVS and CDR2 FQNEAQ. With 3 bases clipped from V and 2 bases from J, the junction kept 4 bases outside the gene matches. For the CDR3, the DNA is TGTGCCAGCAGCTTTGGACTAGGAGCCTACAATGAGCAGTTCTTC. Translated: CASSFGLGAYNEQFF.

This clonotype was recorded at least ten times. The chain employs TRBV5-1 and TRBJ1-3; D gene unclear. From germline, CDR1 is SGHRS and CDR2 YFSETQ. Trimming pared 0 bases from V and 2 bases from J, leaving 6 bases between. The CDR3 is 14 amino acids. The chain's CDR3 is CASSLDPAGNTIYF. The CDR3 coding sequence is TGCGCCAGCAGCTTGGACCCCGCTGGAAACACCATATATTTT.

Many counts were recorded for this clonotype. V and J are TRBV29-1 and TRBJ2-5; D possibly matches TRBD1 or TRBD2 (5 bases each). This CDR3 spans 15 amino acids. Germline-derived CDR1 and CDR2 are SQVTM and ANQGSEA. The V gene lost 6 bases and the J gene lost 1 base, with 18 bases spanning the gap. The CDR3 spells CSVPGWVRGQETQYF. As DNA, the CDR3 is TGCAGCGTCCCCGGTTGGGTGAGGGGCCAAGAGACCCAGTACTTC.

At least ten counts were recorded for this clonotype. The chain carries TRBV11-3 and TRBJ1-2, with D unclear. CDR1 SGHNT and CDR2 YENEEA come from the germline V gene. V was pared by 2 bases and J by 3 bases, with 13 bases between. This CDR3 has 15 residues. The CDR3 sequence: CASSLNALWHYGYTF. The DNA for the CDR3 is TGTGCCAGCAGCTTAAACGCGCTCTGGCACTATGGCTACACCTTC.